This is a list of T cell receptor beta chains from one sample in a study of PD-1 blockade in classical Hodgkin lymphoma. This table comes from immunoSEQ multiplex PCR, and its TCRdb copy is limited to in-frame clones, with some not included. The sample lists around 25,000 clones, 65% to 85% occurring once. Sequencing was performed on CD4+ T cells from blood, taken at baseline. These TCRs come from a human donor with classical Hodgkin lymphoma. CDR3s include the opening cysteine and the closing phenylalanine or tryptophan. The D gene is left open where the match is weak. Size values are once, few and many counts, or a class for expanded clones, and some rows have none.

cdr3_nt: TGCGCCAGCAGCTTGGGGCTTCTAGGGACACCTATGAACACTGAAGCTTTCTTT; cdr3_aa: CASSLGLLGTPMNTEAFF; d_call: NA; clone_size: NA; j_call: TRBJ1-1; v_call: TRBV5-1
cdr3_nt: TGTGCCAGCAGCTCCCGACAGGGGATCTCCTACAATGAGCAGTTCTTC; cdr3_aa: CASSSRQGISYNEQFF; d_call: TRBD1; clone_size: NA; j_call: TRBJ2-1; v_call: TRBV11-2
cdr3_nt: TGTGCCAGCAGCTTATGGGGGGCGCGGAATGGAAACACCATATATTTT; cdr3_aa: CASSLWGARNGNTIYF; d_call: NA; clone_size: NA; j_call: TRBJ1-3; v_call: TRBV7-2
cdr3_nt: TGCAGCGTCGGGGACGGAGCCTACGAGCAGTACTTC; cdr3_aa: CSVGDGAYEQYF; d_call: NA; clone_size: NA; j_call: TRBJ2-7; v_call: TRBV29-1
cdr3_nt: TGCGCCAGCAGCCAAGATCCGGGACAGGGTCGGACCCAGTACTTC; cdr3_aa: CASSQDPGQGRTQYF; d_call: TRBD1; clone_size: NA; j_call: TRBJ2-5; v_call: TRBV4-1
cdr3_nt: TGTGCCAGCAGCGTTTCAGGACAGGCGGGCTACACCTTC; cdr3_aa: CASSVSGQAGYTF; d_call: TRBD1; clone_size: NA; j_call: TRBJ1-2; v_call: TRBV5-6
cdr3_nt: TGCAGCCCTGGGACAGTAGAGGAGACCCAGTACTTC; cdr3_aa: CSPGTVEETQYF; d_call: TRBD1; clone_size: NA; j_call: TRBJ2-5; v_call: TRBV29-1
cdr3_nt: TGCAGCGTTGAAGGTGGTAGCGGTGAGCAGTTCTTC; cdr3_aa: CSVEGGSGEQFF; d_call: NA; clone_size: NA; j_call: TRBJ2-1; v_call: TRBV29-1
cdr3_nt: TGTGCCAGCGGCGAAACAGGGCTCTCTGGAAACACCATATATTTT; cdr3_aa: CASGETGLSGNTIYF; d_call: NA; clone_size: NA; j_call: TRBJ1-3; v_call: TRBV7-6
cdr3_nt: TGTGCCAGCAGATCCCGACAGCCCACTGAAGCTTTCTTT; cdr3_aa: CASRSRQPTEAFF; d_call: NA; clone_size: NA; j_call: TRBJ1-1; v_call: TRBV6-7
cdr3_nt: TGTGCCAGCAGCTTTAATGGGCTGACTAATGAAAAACTGTTTTTT; cdr3_aa: CASSFNGLTNEKLFF; d_call: NA; clone_size: NA; j_call: TRBJ1-4; v_call: TRBV5-5
cdr3_nt: TGTGCCAGTAGTATCGCCCTCGGACAGGGGACGGGCGAGCAGTACTTC; cdr3_aa: CASSIALGQGTGEQYF; d_call: TRBD1; clone_size: few; j_call: TRBJ2-7; v_call: TRBV19
cdr3_nt: TGTGCCAGCAGCCAAGATATCAGCTCCTATAATTCACCCCTCCACTTT; cdr3_aa: CASSQDISSYNSPLHF; d_call: NA; clone_size: NA; j_call: TRBJ1-6; v_call: TRBV4-2
cdr3_nt: TGTGCCAGCAGGGAACTAGCGGGGGCAGGAGAGACCCAGTACTTC; cdr3_aa: CASRELAGAGETQYF; d_call: TRBD2; clone_size: once; j_call: TRBJ2-5; v_call: TRBV2
cdr3_nt: TGTGCCAGCAGTTTATCGACAGGGCAAGAGACCCAGTACTTC; cdr3_aa: CASSLSTGQETQYF; d_call: TRBD1; clone_size: NA; j_call: TRBJ2-5; v_call: TRBV27
cdr3_nt: TGTGCCAGCAGTTACGCGGCAGGGGTTGGCCATGAAGCTTTCTTT; cdr3_aa: CASSYAAGVGHEAFF; d_call: NA; clone_size: NA; j_call: TRBJ1-1; v_call: TRBV6-5
cdr3_nt: TGTGCCAGTAGAGCCCAGCAGGTGGGGGACTATGGCTACACCTTC; cdr3_aa: CASRAQQVGDYGYTF; d_call: NA; clone_size: NA; j_call: TRBJ1-2; v_call: TRBV19
cdr3_nt: TGTGCCAGCATGCCCGGGACAGTATATTACAATGAGCAGTTCTTC; cdr3_aa: CASMPGTVYYNEQFF; d_call: TRBD1; clone_size: NA; j_call: TRBJ2-1; v_call: TRBV2
cdr3_nt: TGTGCCAGCAGCCTAGGGGGGGCAGGCCTCGGCGAGCAGTACTTC; cdr3_aa: CASSLGGAGLGEQYF; d_call: NA; clone_size: NA; j_call: TRBJ2-7; v_call: TRBV9
cdr3_nt: TGTGCCAGCAGCTTATCCGAGGGGGTTAATGAAAAACTGTTTTTT; cdr3_aa: CASSLSEGVNEKLFF; d_call: NA; clone_size: NA; j_call: TRBJ1-4; v_call: TRBV7-9
cdr3_nt: TGTGCCAGCAAGAGGGGGATCCATGAGCAGTTCTTC; cdr3_aa: CASKRGIHEQFF; d_call: NA; clone_size: once; j_call: TRBJ2-1; v_call: TRBV6-6
cdr3_nt: TGTGCCAGCAGTGAAGCAGGTGCGGAGAGCACAGATACGCAGTATTTT; cdr3_aa: CASSEAGAESTDTQYF; d_call: NA; clone_size: NA; j_call: TRBJ2-3; v_call: TRBV2
cdr3_nt: TGTGCCAGCAGCACCTCCGGGACTCCCTACCACTTT; cdr3_aa: CASSTSGTPYHF; d_call: NA; clone_size: NA; j_call: TRBJ1-6; v_call: TRBV5-6
cdr3_nt: TGTGCCAGCAGTCTCAACCTCTGGACAGCCCAAGAGACCCAGTACTTC; cdr3_aa: CASSLNLWTAQETQYF; d_call: NA; clone_size: NA; j_call: TRBJ2-5; v_call: TRBV27
cdr3_nt: TGTGCCAGCAGCTTTCAGGGGGCCGACACTGAAGCTTTCTTT; cdr3_aa: CASSFQGADTEAFF; d_call: TRBD1; clone_size: NA; j_call: TRBJ1-1; v_call: TRBV7-9
cdr3_nt: TGTGCCAGCAGCTCCGGGACTAGCGGGACGGGGGCCGAGCAGTACTTC; cdr3_aa: CASSSGTSGTGAEQYF; d_call: TRBD2; clone_size: NA; j_call: TRBJ2-7; v_call: TRBV5-4
cdr3_nt: TGTGCCAGCAGTGATAGGCTTCAGGCCTCTCATGGCTACACCTTC; cdr3_aa: CASSDRLQASHGYTF; d_call: NA; clone_size: NA; j_call: TRBJ1-2; v_call: TRBV2
cdr3_nt: TGTGCCAGCAGCACGGGGGGGATCGCGACCCAGTACTTC; cdr3_aa: CASSTGGIATQYF; d_call: TRBD2; clone_size: NA; j_call: TRBJ2-5; v_call: TRBV11-3
cdr3_nt: TGTGCCAGCAGTGATACTGGCACCGGTACCTTC; cdr3_aa: CASSDTGTGTF; d_call: NA; clone_size: once; j_call: TRBJ1-2; v_call: TRBV2
cdr3_nt: TGTGCCAGCAACGACGGGTTCACTGAAGCTTTCTTT; cdr3_aa: CASNDGFTEAFF; d_call: NA; clone_size: NA; j_call: TRBJ1-1; v_call: TRBV7-2
cdr3_nt: TGTGCCAGCAGCTTGCGGGGGACAGGCTTCACAGATACGCAGTATTTT; cdr3_aa: CASSLRGTGFTDTQYF; d_call: TRBD1; clone_size: NA; j_call: TRBJ2-3; v_call: TRBV5-4
cdr3_nt: TGTGCCAGCAGCTTTGGGAGGGTGCAGCGTGGGACCGGGGAGCTGTTTTTT; cdr3_aa: CASSFGRVQRGTGELFF; d_call: TRBD2; clone_size: NA; j_call: TRBJ2-2; v_call: TRBV7-9
cdr3_nt: TGTGCCAGCAGCTCCCACTTGGGGGGAGAACAGTTCTTC; cdr3_aa: CASSSHLGGEQFF; d_call: NA; clone_size: once; j_call: TRBJ2-1; v_call: TRBV7-9
cdr3_nt: TGTGCCAGCAGCGCCAGCGGGGGGCCCGCCACCGGGGAGCTGTTTTTT; cdr3_aa: CASSASGGPATGELFF; d_call: TRBD2; clone_size: NA; j_call: TRBJ2-2; v_call: TRBV9
cdr3_nt: TGTGCCAGCATCCGCGGGACGGCGAACACTGAAGCTTTCTTT; cdr3_aa: CASIRGTANTEAFF; d_call: NA; clone_size: NA; j_call: TRBJ1-1; v_call: TRBV5-5
cdr3_nt: TGTGCCAGCAGCGACTCACCCGGACTACCCAATGAGCAGTTCTTC; cdr3_aa: CASSDSPGLPNEQFF; d_call: NA; clone_size: NA; j_call: TRBJ2-1; v_call: TRBV5-6
cdr3_nt: TGTGCCTGGAGTTCCCTTGGGGGGCGTAACACCATATATTTT; cdr3_aa: CAWSSLGGRNTIYF; d_call: NA; clone_size: NA; j_call: TRBJ1-3; v_call: TRBV30
cdr3_nt: TGCAGCGTTACCCCTGGGGACTATGGCTACACCTTC; cdr3_aa: CSVTPGDYGYTF; d_call: NA; clone_size: NA; j_call: TRBJ1-2; v_call: TRBV29-1
cdr3_nt: TGTGCTAGCAGCCAGGGGGGCAGTTTATGGGAGACCCAGTACTTC; cdr3_aa: CASSQGGSLWETQYF; d_call: NA; clone_size: NA; j_call: TRBJ2-5; v_call: TRBV7-7
cdr3_nt: TGCGCCAGCAGCCAAGGGGAGGCAGATACGCAGTATTTT; cdr3_aa: CASSQGEADTQYF; d_call: NA; clone_size: NA; j_call: TRBJ2-3; v_call: TRBV4-1
cdr3_nt: TGCAGCGTAAGCCGGGACTCTAATGAAAAACTGTTTTTT; cdr3_aa: CSVSRDSNEKLFF; d_call: NA; clone_size: NA; j_call: TRBJ1-4; v_call: TRBV29-1
cdr3_nt: TGTGCCAGCAGTTTAGACAGGGAGGACACTGAAGCTTTCTTT; cdr3_aa: CASSLDREDTEAFF; d_call: TRBD1; clone_size: few; j_call: TRBJ1-1; v_call: TRBV27
cdr3_nt: TGTGCCAGCAGCTGGGTTTACAGGTCTGGGGGGGATGAAAAACTGTTTTTT; cdr3_aa: CASSWVYRSGGDEKLFF; d_call: NA; clone_size: NA; j_call: TRBJ1-4; v_call: TRBV7-2
cdr3_nt: TGTGCCAGCAGCCAAGCGGGGGGCGAGAACTATGGCTACACCTTC; cdr3_aa: CASSQAGGENYGYTF; d_call: NA; clone_size: NA; j_call: TRBJ1-2; v_call: TRBV4-2
cdr3_nt: TGTGCCAGCAGCTTAGAGGAAGTCGGCGGTAACTCTGGAAACACCATATATTTT; cdr3_aa: CASSLEEVGGNSGNTIYF; d_call: NA; clone_size: NA; j_call: TRBJ1-3; v_call: TRBV7-2
cdr3_nt: TGTGCCTGGAACGGGGGGCGCGTTGCAACAGCCAAAAACATTCAGTACTTC; cdr3_aa: CAWNGGRVATAKNIQYF; d_call: NA; clone_size: NA; j_call: TRBJ2-4; v_call: TRBV30
cdr3_nt: TGTGCCAGCTCACTACGGACAGGCTTTATTTCCTACGAGCAGTACTTC; cdr3_aa: CASSLRTGFISYEQYF; d_call: TRBD1; clone_size: NA; j_call: TRBJ2-7; v_call: TRBV18
cdr3_nt: TGTGCCAGCAGCCCACAGGGGAACACTGAAGCTTTCTTT; cdr3_aa: CASSPQGNTEAFF; d_call: NA; clone_size: few; j_call: TRBJ1-1; v_call: TRBV7-2
cdr3_nt: TGTGCCAGCAGTTACTCAAAGCTCGGGGTCTACGAGCAGTACTTC; cdr3_aa: CASSYSKLGVYEQYF; d_call: NA; clone_size: once; j_call: TRBJ2-7; v_call: TRBV6-5